Listed here are 22 T cell receptor beta chains from one sample, sequenced in a study of T-cell reconstitution after alpha-beta-depleted transplantation in children (TCRdb year 2016). Libraries were constructed by PCR. The run used an Illumina HiSeq 2500. TCR libraries were prepared with molecular barcoding, using unique molecular identifiers to normalize TCRbeta repertoire quantification. TCRdb reprocessing: public reads trimmed at Q25 with fastp, clones called with MiXCR, in-frame beta chains kept. Rows with one shared CDR3 protein collapse into an entry with the most common genes and DNA. Recorded for this sample are approximately 240,000 distinct CDR3 sequences; approximately 9.7% of them occurred a single time. The ten biggest clones cover 5.1% of the sample. The sequencing here drew on PBMCs from the stem cell graft donor, taken from the stem cell graft. Every receptor here comes from a human donor who donated a stem cell graft to a child with SCID.

This clonotype was detected many times. The chain joins TRBV12-3 or TRBV12-4 to TRBJ1-1; D is perhaps TRBD1 (5 bases). V dropped 3 bases and J dropped 9 bases, with 14 bases sitting between them. The CDR3 is 13 amino acids. Here the CDR3 reads CASSLEGRKKAFF. The CDR3 DNA reads TGTGCCAGCAGTTTGGAGGGGCGAAAAAAAGCTTTCTTT.

The chain combines TRBV2 with TRBJ2-5; D tentatively fits TRBD1 or TRBD2 (5 bases each). The CDR3 spans 14 residues. Germline-derived CDR1 and CDR2 are SNHLY and FYNNEI. The ends were cut back, 4 bases at V and 9 bases at J, with 18 bases in the middle. The CDR3: CASSGGTSPRAQYF. DNA for the CDR3: TGTGCCAGCAGTGGTGGGACGTCCCCGAGGGCCCAGTACTTC.

In its sample, this clonotype was seen many times. The gene calls are TRBV20-1 and TRBJ1-2; D is undetermined. Germline-derived CDR1 and CDR2 are DFQATT and SNEGSKA (reference sequence). The V end was cut by 0 bases, the J end by 0 bases, with 11 bases between. The CDR3 spans 15 residues. CDR3 nucleotides: TGCAGTGCTAGAGACCCGGCCCCTGCTAACTATGGCTACACCTTC. Translation gives CSARDPAPANYGYTF.

This clonotype was observed many times. The chain is built from TRBV5-1 and TRBJ1-2; D is uncertain. The CDR3 has 13 amino acids. CDR1 and CDR2 (germline): SGHRS, YFSETQ. V was cut by 4 bases and J by 8 bases, with 15 bases left in between. The CDR3, as DNA: TGCGCCAGCAGCCCGAGGGCCCTCGACGGCTACACCTTC. It codes for CASSPRALDGYTF.

The chain links TRBV9 to TRBJ1-2; 10 bases line up with TRBD1. The J segment lost 6 bases and the V segment lost 2 bases, leaving 7 bases of the junction unmatched. The germline CDR1 and CDR2 sequences are SGDLS and YYNGEE. The CDR3 is 15 amino acids. As DNA, the CDR3 is TGTGCCAGCAGCGTCCGACAGGGGGCAGGAAATGGCTACACCTTC. This encodes CASSVRQGAGNGYTF.

The rearrangement uses TRBV5-1 and TRBJ2-5; tentatively, D is TRBD1 or TRBD2 (5 bases each). The germline V gene has CDR1 SGHRS and CDR2 YFSETQ. The CDR3 loop spans 13 amino acids. V was pared by 7 bases and J by 4 bases, with 14 bases between. The CDR3 region has the DNA TGCGCCAGCTACGGGACGGTGGGAGAGACCCAGTACTTC. Translation: CASYGTVGETQYF.

This clonotype has a count of ten or more. The chain joins TRBV7-3 to TRBJ2-3; TRBD2 is a possible D gene (6 bases). The CDR3 loop spans 18 amino acids. V dropped 2 bases and J dropped 0 bases, with 18 bases sitting between them. The germline CDR1 and CDR2 sequences are SGHTA and FQGTGA. DNA of the CDR3: TGTGCCAGCAGCTTAGGGCCGGGGGTTCCGCGGAGCACAGATACGCAGTATTTT. The encoded protein is CASSLGPGVPRSTDTQYF.

This clonotype was detected many times. CDR3 nucleotides: TGCAGTGCGGACGGGGGGGGACTGTTTTATGGGACCCAGTACTTC. This gives the protein CSADGGGLFYGTQYF. This chain joins TRBV20-1 and TRBJ2-5; 8 bases fit TRBD2. This CDR3 region has 15 residues. Germline lookup yields CDR1 DFQATT and CDR2 SNEGSKA (reference sequence). Trimming cost V 6 bases and J 7 bases; bases outside gene matches: 16.

Many counts were recorded for this clonotype. This sequence joins TRBV5-5 and TRBJ1-5; the D is unclear. The CDR3 has 14 residues. The V and J ends lost 0 bases and 3 bases respectively, with 7 bases between them. Germline CDR1 reads SGHKS; CDR2 reads YYEKEE (reference sequence). This chain's CDR3 is CASSLDSNNQPQHF. The CDR3 DNA reads TGTGCCAGCAGCTTGGACAGCAACAATCAGCCCCAGCATTTT.

The J gene is TRBJ1-2, the V gene TRBV7-2; D is perhaps TRBD1 (5 bases). This CDR3 spans 15 amino acids. Germline V lookup: CDR1 SGHTA, CDR2 FQGNSA. Between the trimmed V and J ends, which lost 1 base and 2 bases, there was a span of 11 bases. The CDR3 loop is CASSLVGDGNYGYTF. Here the CDR3 DNA reads TGTGCCAGCAGCTTAGTCGGGGACGGGAACTATGGCTACACCTTC. Supplemented by reference TRBV7-2 and TRBJ1-2, the full variable domain reads GAGVSQSPSNKVTEKGKDVELRCDPISGHTALYWYRQSLGQGLEFLIYFQGNSAPDKSGLPSDRFSAERTGGSVSTLTIQRTQQEDSAVYLCASSLVGDGNYGYTFGSGTRLTVV.

The chain joins TRBV7-9 to TRBJ1-2; D is unclear. The CDR3 is 15 amino acids. V lost 5 bases and J lost 3, with 16 bases in between. CDR1 is SEHNR and CDR2 is FQNEAQ in the germline V gene (reference sequence). In nucleotides, the CDR3 is TGTGCCAGCAGCCCCCCGGGGATGAGGGACTATGGCTACACCTTC. This encodes CASSPPGMRDYGYTF.

The table lists this clonotype with many counts. The CDR3 reads CASSLKFLAGAKSVAKNIQYF. As DNA, the CDR3 is TGTGCCAGCAGCTTAAAGTTTCTAGCGGGGGCCAAATCAGTAGCCAAAAACATTCAGTACTTC. The V and J genes are TRBV7-3 and TRBJ2-4; TRBD2 agrees at 10 bases. CDR1 is SGHTA and CDR2 is FQGTGA in the germline V gene. This CDR3 is 21 amino acids long. V lost 1 base to trimming and J lost 0 bases; unmatched junction nucleotides: 15. Variable domain in full (rest from reference TRBV7-3 and TRBJ2-4): GAGVSQTPSNKVTEKGKYVELRCDPISGHTALYWYRQSLGQGPEFLIYFQGTGAADDSGLPNDRFFAVRPEGSVSTLKIQRTERGDSAVYLCASSLKFLAGAKSVAKNIQYFGAGTRLSVL.

A word on this clonotype: Given a much more abundant clone one base away, this may be a read error. This chain joins TRBV5-1 and TRBJ2-2; 8 positions agree with TRBD1. Germline values: CDR1 SGHRS, CDR2 YFSETQ. This CDR3 contains 15 residues. The DNA for the CDR3 is TGCGCCAGCAGCTTGGGGGACAGGTCGGCCGGGGGGCTGTTTTTT. Its translation: CASSLGDRSAGGLFF.

Many counts were recorded for this clonotype. This rearrangement joins TRBV9 to TRBJ1-6; the match to TRBD1 covers 9 bases. CDR3 size: 15 residues. J lost 10 bases, V lost 4 bases, and 9 bases had no gene match. Germline-derived CDR1 and CDR2 are SGDLS and YYNGEE. The CDR3, as DNA: TGTGCCAGCAGCCCACAGGGGGCCAACCAATCACCCCTCCACTTT. Translation: CASSPQGANQSPLHF.

This clonotype has a handful of counts. A read error may explain this, as a much larger clone is one base away. CDR3 in amino acids: CCARSRTGSTNYGYTF. For the CDR3, the DNA is TGCTGTGCTAGATCCCGGACAGGCAGTACTAACTATGGCTACACCTTC. The chain uses TRBV20-1 and TRBJ1-2; 7 bases align to TRBD1. Per the germline V gene, CDR1 is DFQATT and CDR2 is SNEGSKA (reference sequence). The CDR3 spans 16 residues.

This clonotype appeared many times. This chain joins TRBV5-1 and TRBJ2-3; TRBD1 is a possible D gene (6 bases). The CDR3 consists of 13 residues. Germline values: CDR1 SGHRS, CDR2 YFSETQ. With 5 bases removed from V and 2 bases from J, the gap between germline ends came to 9 bases. The CDR3 DNA is TGCGCCAGCAGGAGGGGGAACACAGATACGCAGTATTTT. Translated, it gives CASRRGNTDTQYF. Full variable domain (remainder filled in from reference TRBV5-1 and TRBJ2-3): KAGVTQTPRYLIKTRGQQVTLSCSPISGHRSVSWYQQTPGQGLQFLFEYFSETQRNKGNFPGRFSGRQFSNSRSEMNVSTLELGDSALYLCASRRGNTDTQYFGPGTRLTVL.

The rearrangement joins TRBV6-1 to TRBJ2-2; no clear D gene. Per germline, CDR1 MNHNS and CDR2 SASEGT. V lost 4 bases and J lost 5, with 11 bases in between. This CDR3 spans 14 amino acids. CDR3 DNA: TGTGCCAGCAGTGCTGGGCCGTCAACCGGGGAGCTGTTTTTT. Translation: CASSAGPSTGELFF.

This clonotype was seen ten or more times. The chain has TRBV12-3 or TRBV12-4 and TRBJ2-7, with a tentative D call TRBD2 (7 bases). V gave up 6 bases and J gave up 4 bases, with 22 bases separating them. The CDR3 runs 16 residues. CDR3 DNA sequence: TGTGCCAGCAGCCCTCAGGGCGGGGGCGGCCTTTACGAGCAGTACTTC. Protein sequence: CASSPQGGGGLYEQYF.

This clonotype has a count of ten or more. The rearrangement uses TRBV20-1 and TRBJ2-7; D ambiguous. Per germline, CDR1 DFQATT and CDR2 SNEGSKA (reference sequence). V was clipped by 7 bases and J by 0 bases, with 13 bases between them. The CDR3 length is 13 residues. CDR3 DNA: TGCAGTGTCATCACCTTAGGCTCCTACGAGCAGTACTTC. The encoded protein is CSVITLGSYEQYF.

Ten or more counts support this clonotype. V gene TRBV5-1 combines with J gene TRBJ1-2, with D tentatively TRBD1 (6 bases). The CDR3 covers 15 residues. V lost 3 bases and J 5 bases, leaving 17 bases between the germline ends. Germline lookup yields CDR1 SGHRS and CDR2 YFSETQ. Written as DNA, the CDR3 is TGCGCCAGCAGCTCCGTGGGGGGCCCCAGTTATGGCTACACCTTC. Its translation: CASSSVGGPSYGYTF.

This clonotype was observed at least ten times. V is TRBV9 and J is TRBJ1-4; D gene ambiguous. Trimming took off 0 bases at V and 8 bases at J, with 14 bases between the two ends. CDR1 and CDR2 from the germline V gene are SGDLS and YYNGEE. The CDR3 runs 15 residues. Here the CDR3 DNA reads TGTGCCAGCAGCGTAGGGGCGAAGGGCCAAGAAAAACTGTTTTTT. Protein: CASSVGAKGQEKLFF.

This clonotype was detected ten times or more. This chain links TRBV7-8 with TRBJ1-2; a weak D match, TRBD1 (5 bases). Trimming removed 4 bases from V and 2 bases from J, with 8 bases in between. The CDR3 spans 13 residues. Per the germline V gene, CDR1 is SGHVS and CDR2 is FQNEAQ. Here the CDR3 reads CASSWQGNYGYTF. The CDR3 region has the DNA TGTGCCAGCAGCTGGCAGGGAAACTATGGCTACACCTTC.